Listed below are T cell receptor beta chains from one sample, sequenced in a study of cytomegalovirus exposure and HLA in healthy donors. Libraries were prepared by immunoSEQ multiplex PCR; TCRdb keeps only in-frame clonotypes and omits some of them. In the table there are 90,000 to 150,000 clones, 81% of which are singletons. Sequenced: PBMCs. The receptors shown here come from a woman aged 40 to 50 in good health and CMV-seronegative. The CDR3 runs from the conserved cysteine through the conserved F or W. A D gene is named only where the DNA matches it firmly. Only some rows state a clone size, as once, few, many or a class for expanded clones.

D | J | V | size | CDR3 | DNA
. | TRBJ2-5 | TRBV7-9 | . | CASSQGQPQYF | TGTGCCAGCAGCCAAGGACAACCCCAGTACTTC
. | TRBJ2-1 | TRBV7-2 | . | CASSRAGYLYNEQFF | TGTGCCAGCAGCCGGGCGGGATATCTCTACAATGAGCAGTTCTTC
. | TRBJ1-6 | TRBV19 | . | CASSKGESYNSPLHF | TGTGCCAGTAGTAAGGGGGAGTCCTATAATTCACCCCTCCACTTT
TRBD1 | TRBJ2-5 | TRBV7-9 | . | CASSSPGTGIGETQYF | TGTGCCAGCAGCAGCCCCGGGACAGGTATTGGAGAGACCCAGTACTTC
. | TRBJ1-2 | TRBV15 | . | CATSRAPREDYGYTF | TGTGCCACCAGCAGAGCCCCCAGGGAGGACTATGGCTACACCTTC
TRBD2 | TRBJ2-1 | TRBV7-9 | . | CASSSTYSGGGGYGEQFF | TGTGCCAGCAGCTCAACGTATAGCGGGGGCGGGGGTTACGGTGAGCAGTTCTTC
. | TRBJ2-2 | TRBV5-1 | . | CASSLVQGAGELFF | TGCGCCAGCAGCTTGGTCCAGGGTGCCGGGGAGCTGTTTTTT
. | TRBJ1-1 | TRBV27 | . | CASSLLGGNTEAFF | TGTGCCAGCAGTTTATTAGGGGGAAACACTGAAGCTTTCTTT
TRBD2 | TRBJ2-1 | TRBV7-2 | . | CASSLIAGGPTSEQFF | TGTGCCAGCAGCTTGATAGCGGGAGGGCCGACTAGCGAGCAGTTCTTC
. | TRBJ1-3 | TRBV19 | few | CASSIFGQSGNTIYF | TGTGCCAGTAGTATATTTGGGCAGAGTGGAAACACCATATATTTT
. | TRBJ2-3 | TRBV27 | once | CASRTFGEGTDTQYF | TGTGCCAGCAGGACCTTTGGGGAGGGCACAGATACGCAGTATTTT
. | TRBJ1-1 | TRBV5-8 | . | CASSLSRGARNTEAFF | TGTGCCAGCAGCTTGTCTCGGGGGGCGAGGAACACTGAAGCTTTCTTT
TRBD2 | TRBJ2-7 | TRBV6-6 | once | CAGRPGLAGAYEQYF | TGTGCCGGCAGGCCGGGGCTAGCGGGAGCCTACGAGCAGTACTTC
. | TRBJ2-7 | TRBV2 | . | CASSERQGSGYEQYF | TGTGCCAGCAGTGAACGGCAGGGTTCAGGGTACGAGCAGTACTTC
. | TRBJ2-1 | TRBV6-5 | . | CASSVGTGNEQFF | TGTGCCAGCAGTGTTGGGACTGGCAATGAGCAGTTCTTC
TRBD1 | TRBJ1-4 | TRBV7-2 | . | CASSGQGYATNEKLFF | TGTGCCAGCAGCGGACAGGGATATGCAACTAATGAAAAACTGTTTTTT
TRBD1 | TRBJ1-1 | TRBV15 | . | CATSRERTGATEAFF | TGTGCCACCAGCAGAGAACGGACAGGGGCCACTGAAGCTTTCTTT
. | TRBJ2-2 | TRBV7-2 | . | CASSPSGGRNTGELFF | TGTGCCAGCAGCCCGTCCGGGGGGCGGAACACCGGGGAGCTGTTTTTT
. | TRBJ2-5 | TRBV19 | once | CASRPAGLGETQYF | TGTGCCAGTAGACCCGCAGGGTTGGGGGAGACCCAGTACTTC
TRBD1 | TRBJ1-2 | TRBV30 | . | CAWSVQGGHLGYTF | TGTGCCTGGAGTGTACAGGGGGGTCACCTTGGCTACACCTTC
. | TRBJ2-7 | TRBV30 | . | CAWSFPGGLNEQYF | TGTGCCTGGAGTTTCCCAGGGGGGTTAAACGAGCAGTACTTC
TRBD1 | TRBJ2-1 | TRBV5-1 | . | CASSPRQGPYNEQFF | TGCGCCAGCAGCCCCCGACAGGGGCCCTACAATGAGCAGTTCTTC
. | TRBJ1-5 | TRBV6-1 | . | CASSAELYSNQPQHF | TGTGCCAGCAGTGCTGAGCTTTATAGCAATCAGCCCCAGCATTTT
. | TRBJ2-7 | TRBV15 | few | CATSSGSLREQYF | TGTGCCACCAGCAGCGGGAGTCTTCGCGAGCAGTACTTC
. | TRBJ2-2 | TRBV6-5 | once | CASSFRGPNTGELFF | TGTGCCAGCAGTTTCAGAGGGCCCAACACCGGGGAGCTGTTTTTT
. | TRBJ1-6 | TRBV9 | . | CASSPTRGKSGSPLHF | TGTGCCAGCAGCCCCACAAGGGGAAAGTCTGGTTCACCCCTCCACTTT
TRBD1 | TRBJ1-4 | TRBV19 | . | CASSKRQGFEKLFF | TGTGCCAGTAGTAAGCGACAGGGATTTGAAAAACTGTTTTTT
TRBD2 | TRBJ2-5 | TRBV4-1 | . | CASSTSPGLAGGPLETQYF | TGCGCCAGCAGCACCTCCCCGGGACTAGCGGGAGGGCCTTTGGAGACCCAGTACTTC
TRBD1 | TRBJ2-5 | TRBV27 | . | CASSFRQGAHQETQYF | TGTGCCAGCAGTTTTCGACAGGGGGCGCACCAAGAGACCCAGTACTTC
. | TRBJ1-2 | TRBV11-3 | . | CASSSKGYTF | TGTGCCAGCAGCTCCAAAGGCTACACCTTC
TRBD2 | TRBJ2-3 | TRBV9 | . | CASTAEGLAADTQYF | TGTGCCAGCACGGCAGAGGGACTAGCAGCAGATACGCAGTATTTT
. | TRBJ1-1 | TRBV7-9 | . | CASSLVMGAGTEAFF | TGTGCCAGCAGCTTAGTAATGGGGGCTGGCACTGAAGCTTTCTTT
TRBD1 | TRBJ2-7 | TRBV5-1 | . | CASSHTGQGAYEQYF | TGCGCCAGCAGCCACACAGGACAGGGGGCTTACGAGCAGTACTTC
. | TRBJ2-3 | TRBV7-3 | . | CASSLTFPDTQYF | TGTGCCAGCAGCTTAACCTTTCCAGATACGCAGTATTTT
. | TRBJ1-4 | TRBV4-3 | . | CASSQDRGLGTNEKLFF | TGCGCCAGCAGCCAAGATCGGGGGTTGGGGACTAATGAAAAACTGTTTTTT
. | TRBJ2-7 | TRBV6-6 | . | CASSHLSDEQYF | TGTGCCAGCAGCCACCTTAGCGACGAGCAGTACTTC
. | TRBJ2-6 | TRBV27 | . | CASGDSSGANVLTF | TGTGCCAGCGGAGACAGCTCTGGGGCCAACGTCCTGACTTTC